The rows below give T cell receptor beta chains drawn from one sample of a study of cytomegalovirus exposure and HLA in healthy donors. Repertoires were generated with immunoSEQ multiplex PCR, while TCRdb's copy carries only in-frame clones and drops some. This repertoire shows a few hundred thousand clones, 65% to 85% found once; its top ten account for less than 3.5%. Material for sequencing was PBMCs. Receptors were obtained from a young woman in good health and CMV-seronegative. The CDR3 runs from the conserved cysteine through the conserved F or W. A D gene is named only where the DNA matches it firmly. Expanded clones get a size class; other rows say once, few or many, or leave the size out.

d_gene	abundance	v_gene	j_gene	CDR3aa	CDR3nt
TRBD2	-	TRBV6-1	TRBJ2-1	CASRPSGRTHRGQFF	TGTGCCAGCAGACCTAGCGGGAGGACGCACAGAGGGCAGTTCTTC
-	-	TRBV30	TRBJ2-7	CAWISTRGQYF	TGTGCCTGGATATCCACTCGCGGGCAGTACTTC
-	-	TRBV6-5	TRBJ2-1	CASSYLSGQYEQFF	TGTGCCAGCAGTTACCTCTCTGGACAGTATGAGCAGTTCTTC
-	-	TRBV27	TRBJ2-3	CASSSPRLKQYF	TGTGCCAGCAGTTCCCCTCGGTTGAAGCAGTATTTT
TRBD1	-	TRBV10-2	TRBJ1-2	CASSEYGQGIHYTF	TGCGCCAGCAGTGAGTACGGACAGGGGATACATTACACCTTC
TRBD1	-	TRBV19	TRBJ1-1	CASAKDRDLYTEAFF	TGTGCCAGTGCTAAGGACAGGGATCTGTACACTGAAGCTTTCTTT
-	few	TRBV7-9	TRBJ1-2	CASSFLSPGLLGYTF	TGTGCCAGCAGCTTTCTCTCCCCGGGACTCCTGGGCTACACCTTC
-	-	TRBV2	TRBJ1-1	CASRWEIPPDTEAFF	TGTGCCAGCAGGTGGGAGATCCCCCCGGACACTGAAGCTTTCTTT
-	-	TRBV7-9	TRBJ1-4	CASSLDREGEKLFF	TGTGCCAGCAGCTTAGACAGGGAAGGCGAAAAACTGTTTTTT
TRBD1	-	TRBV9	TRBJ2-1	CASSAISGQGGYNEQFF	TGTGCCAGCAGCGCCATCTCGGGACAGGGGGGGTACAATGAGCAGTTCTTC
TRBD1	-	TRBV5-6	TRBJ1-5	CASSSGTAPNQPQHF	TGTGCCAGCAGCTCTGGGACAGCTCCAAATCAGCCCCAGCATTTT
TRBD1	-	TRBV11-2	TRBJ2-1	CASSFSPGQGLNEQFF	TGTGCCAGCAGCTTCTCCCCGGGACAGGGGCTGAATGAGCAGTTCTTC
TRBD1	-	TRBV6-4	TRBJ1-4	CASSLTGGGSEKLFF	TGTGCCAGCAGCTTAACAGGGGGCGGGTCTGAAAAACTGTTTTTT
TRBD2	-	TRBV6-1	TRBJ2-4	CASSEAGGGGKLAKNIQYF	TGTGCCAGCAGTGAAGCGGGCGGGGGGGGAAAACTAGCCAAAAACATTCAGTACTTC
TRBD2	-	TRBV7-2	TRBJ2-1	CASSVPIAGSSYNEQFF	TGTGCCAGCAGCGTACCGATAGCGGGTTCGTCCTACAATGAGCAGTTCTTC
-	-	TRBV5-5	TRBJ2-7	CASSLDPGSSYEQYF	TGTGCCAGCAGCTTGGACCCCGGGAGCTCCTACGAGCAGTACTTC
-	-	TRBV9	TRBJ2-2	CASSVQGYLSNTGELFF	TGTGCCAGCAGCGTACAGGGTTACCTCTCGAACACCGGGGAGCTGTTTTTT
-	-	TRBV11-2	TRBJ2-7	CASSLGSVSYEQYF	TGTGCCAGCAGCTTAGGGTCAGTCTCCTACGAGCAGTACTTC
-	-	TRBV18	TRBJ1-1	CASSSQGTEAFF	TGTGCCAGCTCATCGCAGGGCACTGAAGCTTTCTTT
TRBD2	-	TRBV4-2	TRBJ2-1	CASSQSTSGGADEQFF	TGTGCCAGCAGCCAATCGACTAGCGGGGGGGCGGATGAGCAGTTCTTC
TRBD1	-	TRBV5-1	TRBJ2-7	CASSRGQAYEQYF	TGCGCCAGCTCGAGGGGACAGGCCTACGAGCAGTACTTC
TRBD2	-	TRBV5-1	TRBJ2-7	CASSPGLAGAGEQYF	TGCGCCAGCAGCCCGGGACTAGCGGGAGCGGGGGAGCAGTACTTC
TRBD1	-	TRBV14	TRBJ1-5	CASSQDPRSRGFDQPQHF	TGTGCCAGCAGCCAAGATCCCAGATCCAGGGGGTTCGATCAGCCCCAGCATTTT
-	-	TRBV10-3	TRBJ1-3	CAISEYVTGSGNTIYF	TGTGCCATCAGTGAGTACGTAACAGGGTCTGGAAACACCATATATTTT
-	-	TRBV10-3	TRBJ2-1	CAISEPRRGAYNEQFF	TGTGCCATCAGTGAGCCAAGACGGGGGGCTTACAATGAGCAGTTCTTC
-	-	TRBV7-2	TRBJ2-7	CASSSQHPYEQYF	TGTGCCAGCAGCTCGCAACACCCCTACGAGCAGTACTTC
-	-	TRBV27	TRBJ2-1	CASSLGGDPYNEQFF	TGTGCCAGCAGTTTAGGCGGAGACCCCTACAATGAGCAGTTCTTC